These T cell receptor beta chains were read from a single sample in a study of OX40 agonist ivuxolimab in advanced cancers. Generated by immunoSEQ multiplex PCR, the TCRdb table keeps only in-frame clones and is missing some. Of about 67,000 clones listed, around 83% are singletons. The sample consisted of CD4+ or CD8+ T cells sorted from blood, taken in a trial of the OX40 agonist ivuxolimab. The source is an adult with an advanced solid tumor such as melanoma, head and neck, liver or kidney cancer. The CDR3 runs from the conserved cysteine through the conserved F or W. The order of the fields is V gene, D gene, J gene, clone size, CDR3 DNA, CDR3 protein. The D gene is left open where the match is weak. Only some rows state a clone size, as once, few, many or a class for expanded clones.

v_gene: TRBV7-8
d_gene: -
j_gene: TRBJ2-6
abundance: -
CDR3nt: TGTGCCAGCAGCTCTTCTGGGGCCAACGTCCTGACTTTC
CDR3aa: CASSSSGANVLTF

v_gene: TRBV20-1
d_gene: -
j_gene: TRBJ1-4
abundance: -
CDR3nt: TGCAGTGCTAGTTCTCGCGAAAAACTGTTTTTT
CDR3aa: CSASSREKLFF

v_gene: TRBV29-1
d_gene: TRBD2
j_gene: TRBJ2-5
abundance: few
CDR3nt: TGCAGCGCCTCTCCTAGCGGGGGGGAGACCCAGTACTTC
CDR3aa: CSASPSGGETQYF

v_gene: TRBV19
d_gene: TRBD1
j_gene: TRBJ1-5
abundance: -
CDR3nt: TGTGCCAGTAGTTTCAACAGGGGGGTTAGGGGTCAGCCCCAGCATTTT
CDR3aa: CASSFNRGVRGQPQHF

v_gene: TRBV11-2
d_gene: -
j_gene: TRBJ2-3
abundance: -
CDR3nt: TGTGCCAGCAGCTCCCTCCTCTCCCCTGTGGGAACAGATACGCAGTATTTT
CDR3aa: CASSSLLSPVGTDTQYF

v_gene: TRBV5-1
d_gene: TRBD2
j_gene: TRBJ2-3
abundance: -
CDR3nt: TGCGCCAGCAGCCACGGGACTAGCGGGACTCTAGATACGCAGTATTTT
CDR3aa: CASSHGTSGTLDTQYF

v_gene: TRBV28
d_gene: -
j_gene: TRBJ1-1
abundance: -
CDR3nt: TGTGCCAGCAGTTCCCCCCACTCGGGGGCCACTGAAGCTTTCTTT
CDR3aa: CASSSPHSGATEAFF

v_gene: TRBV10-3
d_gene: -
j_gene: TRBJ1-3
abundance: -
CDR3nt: TGTGCCATCAGTGACGGGGGCCTCGGAAACACCATATATTTT
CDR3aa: CAISDGGLGNTIYF

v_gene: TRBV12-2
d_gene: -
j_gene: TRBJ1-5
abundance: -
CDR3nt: TGTGCAAGTCGCCCCGTCGGTTTTGGAGGCAATCAGCCCCAGCATTTT
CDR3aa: CASRPVGFGGNQPQHF

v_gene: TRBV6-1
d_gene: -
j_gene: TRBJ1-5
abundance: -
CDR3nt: TGTGCCAGCAGTGTAGGATCAGGGAATCAGCCCCAGCATTTT
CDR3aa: CASSVGSGNQPQHF

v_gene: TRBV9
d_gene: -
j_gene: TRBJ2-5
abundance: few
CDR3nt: TGTGCCAGCAGCCAGACTAGGGGTTGGGAGACCCAGTACTTC
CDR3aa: CASSQTRGWETQYF

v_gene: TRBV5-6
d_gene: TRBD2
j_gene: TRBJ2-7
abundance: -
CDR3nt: TGTGCCAGCAGGAAGGGCTTGGGGACTAGCGGGAACTACGAGCAGTACTTC
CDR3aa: CASRKGLGTSGNYEQYF